One and the same sample provided the 4 T cell receptor beta chains below, sequenced in a study of CD8+ T cells in alopecia areata. Isolated RNA was reverse transcribed into cDNA used as the sequencing template. TCRdb's table, derived via immunoSEQ multiplex PCR, lists solely in-frame clones and lacks some. The data hold around 50,000 clones, with over 95% observed a single time. Source: CD8+ T cells sorted from blood, taken at week 0. The source of these receptors is a human donor with alopecia areata.

The rearrangement links TRBV27 to TRBJ1-6, with a tentative D call TRBD1 (5 bases). CDR1 is MNHEY and CDR2 is SMNVEV in the germline V gene (reference sequence). Trimming left V 5 bases short and J 5 bases short, with 7 bases between. The CDR3 totals 13 residues. CDR3 in amino acids: CASSRGNNSPLHF. CDR3 sequence (DNA): TGTGCCAGCAGTAGGGGAAATAATTCACCCCTCCACTTT.

This chain connects TRBV4-3 to TRBJ2-7; perhaps D is TRBD1 or TRBD2 (5 bases each). The germline CDR1 and CDR2 sequences are LGHNA and YSLEER. Trimming removed 1 base from V and 3 bases from J, with 19 bases in between. This CDR3 spans 17 amino acids. CDR3 sequence (DNA): TGCGCCAGCAGCCAAGGGGGGAAGGACATAATCCTCTACGAGCAGTACTTC. Protein sequence: CASSQGGKDIILYEQYF.

The V call is TRBV9, the J call TRBJ2-3, with D perhaps TRBD2 (5 bases). Trimming removed 0 bases at V and 0 bases at J, with 8 bases between. Germline lookup yields CDR1 SGDLS and CDR2 YYNGEE. The CDR3 consists of 15 residues. The CDR3 loop is CASSVAGISTDTQYF. In DNA form, the CDR3 reads TGTGCCAGCAGCGTAGCCGGGATTAGCACAGATACGCAGTATTTT.

V usage is TRBV5-4 and J usage is TRBJ2-4, with a weak D call TRBD2 (5 bases). V was shortened by 4 bases and J by 8 bases, with 19 bases between the two germline ends. This CDR3 is 15 amino acids long. Germline V CDR1 and CDR2: SGHNT, YYREEE (reference sequence). In DNA form, the CDR3 reads TGTGCCAGCAGCCATTCGGACGCTTACGGGGACATTCAGTACTTC. Amino acid sequence: CASSHSDAYGDIQYF.